Listed below are T cell receptor beta chains from one sample, sequenced in a study. Using its own MiXCR run on the 5' RACE reads, TCRdb lists one record per CDR3 protein. The sample shows approximately 47,000 distinct CDR3 sequences, 28% of them seen only once. Specimen: naive CD4+ T cells sorted from blood. All receptors come from a female donor with breast cancer. Both conserved end residues are part of each CDR3. Each record gives: clone size, V gene, J gene, CDR3 protein. The size entry is marked missing in some rows and otherwise reads once, few, many or a size class.

abundance: .; v_gene: TRBV7-2; j_gene: TRBJ2-1; CDR3aa: CASSFGVAGVNNEQFF
abundance: .; v_gene: TRBV4-3; j_gene: TRBJ1-4; CDR3aa: CASSQDPIGGDEKLFF
abundance: .; v_gene: TRBV7-2; j_gene: TRBJ2-1; CDR3aa: CASSLQGGTVYNEQFF
abundance: few; v_gene: TRBV7-9; j_gene: TRBJ2-3; CDR3aa: CASSLGADVDTQYF
abundance: few; v_gene: TRBV12-3/TRBV12-4; j_gene: TRBJ2-2; CDR3aa: CASSLFSGSNTGELFF
abundance: few; v_gene: TRBV5-1; j_gene: TRBJ2-7; CDR3aa: CASSWDRTAPSYEQYF
abundance: .; v_gene: TRBV5-1; j_gene: TRBJ2-2; CDR3aa: CASSIGTTNTGELFF
abundance: .; v_gene: TRBV4-1; j_gene: TRBJ2-1; CDR3aa: CASSQGSLGRNEQFF
abundance: .; v_gene: TRBV5-1; j_gene: TRBJ1-6; CDR3aa: CASSLEQAGHSPLHF
abundance: .; v_gene: TRBV20-1; j_gene: TRBJ2-1; CDR3aa: CSAWAIDEQFF
abundance: .; v_gene: TRBV4-2; j_gene: TRBJ1-5; CDR3aa: CASSQDRGFQPQHF
abundance: few; v_gene: TRBV25-1; j_gene: TRBJ2-1; CDR3aa: CASSGPRDRRESNNEQFF
abundance: .; v_gene: TRBV7-9; j_gene: TRBJ2-7; CDR3aa: CASSPTPSTGRDEQYF
abundance: .; v_gene: TRBV4-1; j_gene: TRBJ2-7; CDR3aa: CASSQTSMDEQYF
abundance: many; v_gene: TRBV6-5; j_gene: TRBJ1-5; CDR3aa: CASSPQGPLSNQPQHF
abundance: .; v_gene: TRBV7-3; j_gene: TRBJ2-1; CDR3aa: CASSPQSGGASEQFF
abundance: .; v_gene: TRBV27; j_gene: TRBJ1-4; CDR3aa: CASSFLGGGASTNEKLFF
abundance: .; v_gene: TRBV30; j_gene: TRBJ2-7; CDR3aa: CAYHSPTGAYEQYF
abundance: .; v_gene: TRBV7-2; j_gene: TRBJ1-1; CDR3aa: CASSLDRAYMNTEAFF
abundance: few; v_gene: TRBV12-3/TRBV12-4; j_gene: TRBJ1-5; CDR3aa: CASRSRVGQPQHF
abundance: .; v_gene: TRBV18; j_gene: TRBJ2-2; CDR3aa: CASSPPRNTGELFF
abundance: .; v_gene: TRBV5-1; j_gene: TRBJ1-1; CDR3aa: CAGSRILGQGAEAFF
abundance: few; v_gene: TRBV6-1; j_gene: TRBJ2-5; CDR3aa: CASSGLVRETQYF